The 15 T cell receptor beta chains given below trace back to one sample, sequenced in a study of blood T cell repertoires in COVID-19. TCRdb's copy holds only in-frame clones and misses some; the assay was immunoSEQ multiplex PCR. Seen here are some 510,000 clones, roughly 88% observed once, and the top ten hold 1.5% to 2%. Specimen: PBMCs or T cells enriched from blood (not recorded which). The receptors come from a woman in her thirties or forties who had recovered from COVID-19.

This chain connects TRBV12-3 or TRBV12-4 to TRBJ2-7, with D perhaps matching TRBD1 (5 bases). The CDR3 has 13 residues. Trimming stripped 6 bases from V and 0 bases from J, with 9 bases between. CDR3 coding DNA: TGTGCCAGCAGACAGGCCCCCTCCTACGAGCAGTACTTC. This codes for CASRQAPSYEQYF.

The chain employs TRBV29-1 and TRBJ1-2, with a possible D match to TRBD1 (6 bases). Germline assignment: CDR1 SQVTM and CDR2 ANQGSEA. CDR3 size: 14 residues. V lost 6 bases and J 4 bases, leaving 18 bases between the germline ends. The CDR3 is CSVTGLNSAYGYTF. CDR3 in DNA: TGCAGCGTGACAGGATTAAACTCCGCCTATGGCTACACCTTC.

The chain uses TRBV3-1 (or the pseudogene TRBV3-2) and TRBJ1-1; the D gene is possibly TRBD1 (6 bases). The CDR3 has 14 amino acids. With 2 bases removed from V and 6 bases from J, the gap between germline ends came to 13 bases. Germline V gene data show CDR1 as LGHDT and CDR2 as YNNKEL (reference sequence). The CDR3, as DNA: TGTGCCAGCAGCCAAACGAGTGGGGGCGCTGAAGCTTTCTTT. Its translation: CASSQTSGGAEAFF.

The chain joins TRBV28 to TRBJ1-1; 7 bases agree with TRBD1. CDR1 MDHEN and CDR2 SYDVKM come from the germline V gene. Unmatched junction bases numbered 15, after V lost 5 bases and J lost 9 bases. CDR3 length: 15 amino acids. CDR3 protein: CASSPSNRGLLKAFF. The CDR3 DNA reads as TGTGCCAGCAGTCCTTCAAACAGGGGTCTCTTAAAAGCTTTCTTT.

The DNA of the CDR3 is TGTGCCACCAGCAGAGATAGAGGGGGACTACCCGATAGCCGGCAGTTCTTC. Protein sequence: CATSRDRGGLPDSRQFF. J is TRBJ2-1 and V is TRBV15, with D possibly matching TRBD2 (7 bases). Trimming left V 0 bases short and J 12 bases short, with 24 bases between. This CDR3 comprises 17 residues. The germline gives CDR1 LNHNV, CDR2 YYDKDF (reference sequence).

The chain carries TRBV5-1 and TRBJ2-7; TRBD1 is a possible D gene (6 bases). Germline V gene sequence: CDR1 SGHRS, CDR2 YFSETQ. Trimming took 1 base from V and 0 from J, leaving 14 bases between them. The CDR3 contains 16 residues. The CDR3 DNA reads as TGCGCCAGCAGCTTGTCATACAGGGCTCGCTCCTACGAGCAGTACTTC. Encoded protein: CASSLSYRARSYEQYF.

The genes are TRBV9 and TRBJ1-4; TRBD1 matches 7 bases. Germline-derived CDR1 and CDR2 are SGDLS and YYNGEE. CDR3 length: 15 residues. Trimming cost V 0 bases and J 7 bases; bases outside gene matches: 6. CDR3 in amino acids: CASSVERGPGEKLFF. The CDR3 DNA sequence: TGTGCCAGCAGCGTAGAAAGGGGGCCTGGTGAAAAACTGTTTTTT.

This sequence joins TRBV14 and TRBJ1-6; the D gene is possibly TRBD1 (5 bases). The V gene's germline CDR1 is SGHDN and CDR2 FVKESK. The V end lost 2 bases, the J end lost 1 base, and 9 bases lay between the germline ends. CDR3 size: 16 residues. The CDR3 loop is CASSQRGGSYNSPLHF. In nucleotides, the CDR3 is TGTGCCAGCAGCCAAAGGGGAGGGTCCTATAATTCACCCCTCCACTTT.

This chain joins TRBV12-5 and TRBJ2-7, with 9 bases lining up with TRBD1. Germline lookup yields CDR1 LGHNT and CDR2 FRNRAP. V trimming: 6 bases; J trimming: 3 bases; junction bases outside the gene matches: 3. The CDR3 consists of 13 residues. The CDR3 sequence: CASGTGGRYEQYF. The CDR3 DNA is TGTGCTAGTGGAACAGGGGGCCGCTACGAGCAGTACTTC.

The genes are TRBV7-9 and TRBJ2-7; no clear D. Deletions cut 1 base from V and 3 bases from J, with 13 bases between. CDR3 length: 15 residues. Per the germline V gene, CDR1 is SEHNR and CDR2 is FQNEAQ (reference sequence). The CDR3 here is CASSLGAGDGYEQYF. CDR3 sequence (DNA): TGTGCCAGCAGCTTAGGGGCAGGCGATGGCTACGAGCAGTACTTC.

The chain joins TRBV6-4 to TRBJ1-1; the D is unclear. Trimming pared 6 bases from V and 7 bases from J, leaving 21 bases between. Per germline, CDR1 MRHNA and CDR2 SNTAGT. The CDR3 contains 15 residues. CDR3 amino acids: CASRPDRAAEGEAFF. The CDR3, as DNA: TGTGCCAGCAGGCCCGATCGGGCCGCTGAGGGTGAAGCTTTCTTT.

J is TRBJ2-1 and V is TRBV18; the D gene is possibly TRBD2 (5 bases). The germline V gene has CDR1 KGHSH and CDR2 LQKENI. V gave up 2 bases and J gave up 10 bases, with 9 bases separating them. This CDR3 contains 12 residues. Here the CDR3 DNA reads TGTGCCAGCTCACCAGCCGGGGAGGAGCAGTTCTTC. This encodes CASSPAGEEQFF.

J is TRBJ2-3 and V is TRBV7-6, with D perhaps matching TRBD2 (6 bases). In germline, CDR1 is SGHVS, CDR2 FNYEAQ. V was clipped by 0 bases and J by 6 bases, with 7 bases between them. The CDR3 length is 13 residues. In DNA form, the CDR3 reads TGTGCCAGCAGCTTAGCGCGGGGTGATACGCAGTATTTT. This sequence encodes CASSLARGDTQYF. Drawing the rest from reference TRBV7-6 and TRBJ2-3, the complete variable domain is GAGVSQSPRYKVTKRGQDVALRCDPISGHVSLYWYRQALGQGPEFLTYFNYEAQQDKSGLPNDRFSAERPEGSISTLTIQRTEQRDSAMYRCASSLARGDTQYFGPGTRLTVL.

This chain joins TRBV4-1 and TRBJ2-7; 11 bases agree with TRBD2. This CDR3 has 15 residues. Trimming removed 3 bases from V and 1 base from J; junction bases left unmatched: 2. Germline V gives CDR1 MGHRA, CDR2 YSYEKL. The CDR3 sequence is CASSHGTSGSYEQYF. CDR3 in DNA: TGCGCCAGCAGCCATGGGACTAGCGGATCCTACGAGCAGTACTTC.

The chain carries TRBV29-1 and TRBJ2-3; maybe TRBD1 (6 bases). Trimming cost V 7 bases and J 3 bases, with 8 bases left between them. This CDR3 has 11 residues. In germline, CDR1 is SQVTM, CDR2 ANQGSEA. DNA for the CDR3: TGCAGCGCAAGGGGGACAGATACGCAGTATTTT. This gives the protein CSARGTDTQYF.